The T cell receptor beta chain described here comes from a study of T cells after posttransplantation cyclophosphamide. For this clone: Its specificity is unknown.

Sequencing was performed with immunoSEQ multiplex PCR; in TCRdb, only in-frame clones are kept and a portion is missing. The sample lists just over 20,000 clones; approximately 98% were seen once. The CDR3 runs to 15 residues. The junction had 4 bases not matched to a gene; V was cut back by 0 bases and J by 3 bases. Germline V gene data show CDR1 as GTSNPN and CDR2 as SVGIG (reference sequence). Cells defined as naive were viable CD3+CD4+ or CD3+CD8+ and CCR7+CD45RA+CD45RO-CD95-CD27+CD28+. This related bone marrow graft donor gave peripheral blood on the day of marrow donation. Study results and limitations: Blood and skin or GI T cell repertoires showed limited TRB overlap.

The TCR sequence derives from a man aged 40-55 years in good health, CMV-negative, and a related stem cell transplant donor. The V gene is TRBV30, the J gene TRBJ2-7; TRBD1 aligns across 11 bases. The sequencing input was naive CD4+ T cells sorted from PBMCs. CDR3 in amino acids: CAWSVFGTGGYEQYF. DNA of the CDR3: TGTGCCTGGAGTGTATTCGGGACAGGGGGCTACGAGCAGTACTTC.